Below are 25 T cell receptor beta chains sequenced from a single sample in a study of blood T cells in healthy people across ages. Using a J-beta primer mix together with a sample-barcoded 5' primer, a second PCR was run for roughly 6 to 12 cycles. TCRdb reanalysed the 5' RACE reads using MiXCR and keeps one entry per CDR3 protein. The sample gives approximately 600,000 distinct CDR3 sequences, around three fifths of which show up once; 30% to 45% is in the top ten. Source material: blood. The source is a man in his 60s in good health.

This clonotype has more than one count but fewer than ten. The V call is TRBV18, the J call TRBJ1-5, with D uncertain. V was clipped by 3 bases and J by 2 bases, with 14 bases between them. The V gene's germline CDR1 is KGHSH and CDR2 LQKENI. The CDR3 loop spans 16 amino acids. The DNA of the CDR3 is TGTGCCAGCTCACCCCAAGGTCAGCGAGGCAATCAGCCCCAGCATTTT. This translates into CASSPQGQRGNQPQHF.

CDR3 loop: CSVVDPGEAFF. CDR3 in DNA: TGCAGCGTTGTAGATCCGGGGGAAGCTTTCTTT. The chain carries TRBV29-1 and TRBJ1-1, with D unresolved. Trimming shortened V by 4 bases and J by 8 bases, and 11 bases separated the two germline ends. Germline lookup yields CDR1 SQVTM and CDR2 ANQGSEA. The CDR3 covers 11 residues.

This chain joins TRBV6-6 and TRBJ2-3; the D gene could be TRBD1 or TRBD2 (6 bases each). V lost 0 bases and J 10 bases, leaving 8 bases between the germline ends. The CDR3 is made up of 12 amino acids. Germline V gene sequence: CDR1 MNHNY, CDR2 SVGAGI (reference sequence). In DNA, the CDR3 is TGTGCCAGCAGTTACTCCCGGGGGCCGCAGTATTTT. This sequence encodes CASSYSRGPQYF.

This clonotype has just a few counts. The rearrangement joins TRBV5-5 to TRBJ2-5; TRBD2 matches 8 bases. J gave up 0 bases and V 4 bases, and 5 bases lay outside the gene matches. CDR3 size: 15 residues. Looked up from germline, CDR1 is SGHKS and CDR2 is YYEKEE (reference sequence). The CDR3 DNA reads as TGTGCCAGCAGCCCGTTAGCGGGGAACCAAGAGACCCAGTACTTC. Residues: CASSPLAGNQETQYF.

The rearrangement joins TRBV6-2 or TRBV6-3 to TRBJ2-1, with a possible D match to TRBD2 (6 bases). CDR1 and CDR2 (germline): MNHEY, SVGEGT. Trimming took 6 bases from V and 8 from J, leaving 11 bases between them. This CDR3 has 12 residues. In DNA form, the CDR3 reads TGTGCCAGCAGCCCACGGAGGGATGAGCAGTTCTTC. It encodes CASSPRRDEQFF.

This rearrangement joins TRBV2 to TRBJ2-1; 14 bases align to TRBD2. This CDR3 comprises 15 residues. The V and J ends lost 11 bases and 5 bases, in that order; junction bases with no gene match: 8. The germline gives CDR1 SNHLY, CDR2 FYNNEI. The CDR3 loop is CAEHRTSGGNNEQFF. CDR3 bases: TGTGCCGAGCATCGGACTAGCGGGGGGAACAATGAGCAGTTCTTC.

The CDR3: CASSYGPPSSGSHEQYF. The DNA for the CDR3 is TGTGCCAGCAGTTACGGTCCCCCGTCTAGCGGGAGCCACGAGCAGTACTTC. V usage is TRBV6-5 and J usage is TRBJ2-5; TRBD2 matches at 10 bases. Judging by the DNA end, TRBJ2-7 fits better; the J call may be wrong. Germline CDR1 is MNHEY and CDR2 is SVGAGI. CDR3 length: 17 amino acids.

The chain couples TRBV7-9 to TRBJ2-3, with unresolved D. The CDR3 runs 12 residues. Trimming shortened V by 8 bases and J by 5 bases, and 11 bases separated the two germline ends. CDR1 SEHNR and CDR2 FQNEAQ come from the germline V gene (reference sequence). CDR3 sequence reads: CASGPRGDTQYF. The CDR3 coding sequence is TGTGCCAGCGGCCCTCGAGGAGATACGCAGTATTTT.

This chain links TRBV11-2 with TRBJ2-4, with 9 bases aligning to TRBD1. The J call is uncertain, as TRBJ2-7 better fits the DNA end. CDR1 is SGHAT, CDR2 FQNNGV, per germline. The length of the CDR3 is 15 residues. DNA of the CDR3: TGTGCCAGCAGATTGGAACAGGGGGCGAACTACGAGCAGTACTTC. It codes for CASRLEQGANYEQYF.

This clonotype has a handful of counts. V gene TRBV6-6 combines with J gene TRBJ2-7, with a weak D call TRBD2 (8 bases). V was cut by 3 bases and J by 2 bases, with 17 bases left in between. Germline CDR1 MNHNY, CDR2 SVGAGI (reference sequence). CDR3 length: 16 residues. DNA of the CDR3: TGTGCCAGCAGTTATAGCGGGACAGTCAACCCCTACGAGCAGTACTTC. Protein product: CASSYSGTVNPYEQYF.

The V and J genes are TRBV20-1 and TRBJ2-5; D tentatively reads TRBD1 or TRBD2 (5 bases each). Trimming removed 0 bases from V and 1 base from J, with 21 bases in between. Germline loops: CDR1 DFQATT, CDR2 SNEGSKA (reference sequence). The CDR3 is 18 amino acids. The CDR3 spells CSARDRSGPLSGQETQYF. The CDR3 DNA reads as TGCAGTGCTAGAGATCGATCAGGGCCCTTGAGCGGCCAAGAGACCCAGTACTTC.

This clonotype was seen a single time. The V and J genes are TRBV11-2 and TRBJ2-7; D is possibly TRBD2 (5 bases). The germline gives CDR1 SGHAT, CDR2 FQNNGV. V lost 1 base to trimming and J lost 1 base, with 32 bases between them. The CDR3 loop spans 22 amino acids. The chain's CDR3 is CASSLGRFAGNGVPTDSYEQYF. In DNA, the CDR3 is TGTGCCAGCAGCTTAGGAAGGTTTGCCGGGAATGGAGTACCGACGGATTCCTACGAGCAGTACTTC.

The J gene is TRBJ1-5, the V gene TRBV25-1; no reliable D call. CDR3 length: 15 amino acids. V lost 3 bases to trimming and J lost 3 bases, with 12 bases between them. CDR1 is MGHDK, CDR2 SYGVNS, per germline. CDR3 coding DNA: TGTGCCAGCAGTGAGGGAGGGCGGCCCAATCAGCCCCAGCATTTT. This encodes CASSEGGRPNQPQHF. Full variable domain (outside the CDR3, taken from reference TRBV25-1 and TRBJ1-5): EADIYQTPRYLVIGTGKKITLECSQTMGHDKMYWYQQDPGMELHLIHYSYGVNSTEKGDLSSESTVSRIRTEHFPLTLESARPSHTSQYLCASSEGGRPNQPQHFGDGTRLSIL.

The chain uses TRBV7-2 and TRBJ2-7; TRBD1 might be the D (5 bases). CDR1 SGHTA and CDR2 FQGNSA come from the germline V gene. The V gene lost 5 bases and the J gene lost 4 bases, with 12 bases spanning the gap. The CDR3 extends over 13 amino acids. This chain's CDR3 is CASSVDSNYEQYF. CDR3 DNA sequence: TGTGCCAGCAGCGTCGACAGCAATTACGAGCAGTACTTC.

This clonotype came up a few times. The chain joins TRBV3-1 to TRBJ2-5, with a weak D call TRBD2 (5 bases). The end of the DNA fits TRBJ2-7 better, so the J call may be wrong. CDR3 length equals 16 residues. Germline-derived CDR1 and CDR2 are LGHDT and YNNKEL (reference sequence). CDR3: CASSQDHGVGFYEQYF. The DNA for the CDR3 is TGTGCCAGCAGCCAAGATCACGGGGTTGGTTTCTACGAGCAGTACTTC.

This clonotype was picked up many times. The chain links TRBV29-1 to TRBJ2-7; no reliable D call. V was trimmed by 4 bases and J by 4 bases, leaving 8 bases between them. Per the germline V gene, CDR1 is SQVTM and CDR2 is ANQGSEA. This CDR3 spans 11 amino acids. This CDR3 reads CSVGGGYEQYF. CDR3 DNA: TGCAGCGTTGGCGGTGGGTACGAGCAGTACTTC.

The chain is built from TRBV6-5 and TRBJ2-3; 10 positions agree with TRBD1. CDR1 is MNHEY, CDR2 SVGAGI, per germline. There are 16 residues in the CDR3. V trimming: 0 bases; J trimming: 4 bases; junction bases outside the gene matches: 4. In DNA, the CDR3 is TGTGCCAGCAGTTACTCAGGAGGACAGGGGGCAGATACGCAGTATTTT. This encodes CASSYSGGQGADTQYF.

Only a few counts were recorded for this clonotype. The chain combines TRBV7-2 with TRBJ2-3, with D tentatively TRBD1 or TRBD2 (5 bases each). Trimming stripped 5 bases from V and 1 base from J, with 13 bases between. Looked up from germline, CDR1 is SGHTA and CDR2 is FQGNSA. This CDR3 is 15 amino acids long. As DNA, the CDR3 is TGTGCCAGCAGCATCCTGGGGGTGGGCACAGATACGCAGTATTTT. It encodes CASSILGVGTDTQYF.

V is TRBV5-1 and J is TRBJ2-3, with a weak D call TRBD1 (6 bases). From germline, CDR1 is SGHRS and CDR2 YFSETQ. Trimming cost V 6 bases and J 4 bases, with 12 bases left between them. The CDR3 spans 13 residues. The CDR3 loop reads CASKQGSADTQYF. For the CDR3, the DNA is TGCGCCAGCAAACAGGGTAGCGCAGATACGCAGTATTTT.

This chain links TRBV20-1 with TRBJ2-4; no firm D call. The DNA end is more similar to TRBJ2-7, so the J call may be wrong. This CDR3 region has 14 residues. Germline lookup yields CDR1 DFQATT and CDR2 SNEGSKA (reference sequence). The CDR3 region is CSARTHRADYEQYF. The CDR3 nucleotides read TGCAGTGCCCGAACTCATCGCGCAGACTACGAGCAGTACTTC.

Only one count was recorded for this clonotype. The chain uses TRBV2 and TRBJ1-5; D gene uncertain. V shed 7 bases and J shed 0 bases, with 10 bases lying between them. This CDR3 contains 14 residues. Germline V gene data show CDR1 as SNHLY and CDR2 as FYNNEI. The CDR3 coding sequence is TGTGCCAGCACCCCACTGGATAGCAATCAGCCCCAGCATTTT. It yields the protein CASTPLDSNQPQHF.

The chain recombines TRBV6-5 with TRBJ2-7; 10 nucleotides match TRBD2. V shed 0 bases, J shed 1 base, and the junction held 6 bases outside the gene matches. CDR1 and CDR2 (germline): MNHEY, SVGAGI. CDR3 size: 17 residues. CDR3 DNA sequence: TGTGCCAGCAGTTACTCGACTGGACTAGCGGATTCCTACGAGCAGTACTTC. This sequence encodes CASSYSTGLADSYEQYF.

Comment on this clonotype: Sequence at one end of the junction differs from germline and may be a read error. CDR3 loop: CASSKGLAGPDTQYF. The CDR3 nucleotides read TGTGCCAGCAGCAAGGGACTAGCGGGGCCAGATACACAGTATTTT. The V call is TRBV7-6, the J call TRBJ2-3, with 13 bases identical to TRBD2. CDR3 length: 15 amino acids. CDR1 is SGHVS, CDR2 FNYEAQ, per germline.

As to this clonotype: Germline and junction disagree at one end, which may indicate a read error. The rearrangement links TRBV4-1 to TRBJ2-1, with D maybe TRBD2 (6 bases). The CDR3 loop spans 13 amino acids. Germline V CDR1 and CDR2: MGHRA, YSYEKL. The CDR3 loop is CAGSQAWGDEQFF. In nucleotides, the CDR3 is TGCGCCGGCAGCCAAGCCTGGGGGGATGAGCAGTTCTTC.

This clonotype has just a few counts. The CDR3 spells CASSADRGYGYTF. The CDR3 DNA reads TGTGCCAGCAGTGCCGACAGGGGATATGGCTACACCTTC. V and J are TRBV27 and TRBJ1-2; the match to TRBD1 covers 8 bases. CDR1 MNHEY and CDR2 SMNVEV come from the germline V gene (reference sequence). The J segment lost 5 bases and the V segment lost 5 bases, leaving 4 bases of the junction unmatched. CDR3 length: 13 residues.